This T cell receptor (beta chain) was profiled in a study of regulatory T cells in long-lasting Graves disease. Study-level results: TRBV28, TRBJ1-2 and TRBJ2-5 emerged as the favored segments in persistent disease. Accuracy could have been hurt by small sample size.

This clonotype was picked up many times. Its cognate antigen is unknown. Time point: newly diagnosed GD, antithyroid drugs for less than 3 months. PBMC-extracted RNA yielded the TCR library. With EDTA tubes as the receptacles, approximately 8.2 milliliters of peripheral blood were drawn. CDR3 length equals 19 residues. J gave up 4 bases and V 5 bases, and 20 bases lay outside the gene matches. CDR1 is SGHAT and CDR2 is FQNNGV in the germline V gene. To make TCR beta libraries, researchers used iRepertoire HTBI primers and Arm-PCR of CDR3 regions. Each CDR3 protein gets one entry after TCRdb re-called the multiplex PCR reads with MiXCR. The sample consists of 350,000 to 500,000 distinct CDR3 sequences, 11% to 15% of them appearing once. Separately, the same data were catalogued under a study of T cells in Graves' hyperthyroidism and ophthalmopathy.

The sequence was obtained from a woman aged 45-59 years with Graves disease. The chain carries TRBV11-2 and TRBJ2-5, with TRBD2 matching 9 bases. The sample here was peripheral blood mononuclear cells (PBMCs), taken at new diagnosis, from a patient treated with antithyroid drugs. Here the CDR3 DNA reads TGTGCCAGCAGCCCACCCAACCCCCCCGGGACTAGCTTTGGAGAGACCCAGTACTTC. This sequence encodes CASSPPNPPGTSFGETQYF.